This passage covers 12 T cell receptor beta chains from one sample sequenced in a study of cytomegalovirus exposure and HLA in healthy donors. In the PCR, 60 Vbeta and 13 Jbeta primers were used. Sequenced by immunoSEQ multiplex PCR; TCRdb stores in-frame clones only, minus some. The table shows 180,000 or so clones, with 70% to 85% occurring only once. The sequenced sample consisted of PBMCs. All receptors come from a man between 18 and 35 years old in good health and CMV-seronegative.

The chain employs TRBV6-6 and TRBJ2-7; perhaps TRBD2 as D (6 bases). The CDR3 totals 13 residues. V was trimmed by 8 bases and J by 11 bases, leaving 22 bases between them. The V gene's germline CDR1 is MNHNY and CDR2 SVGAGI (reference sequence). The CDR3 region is CASDQTSEGREYF. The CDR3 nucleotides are TGTGCCAGCGACCAAACATCGGAGGGGCGGGAGTACTTC.

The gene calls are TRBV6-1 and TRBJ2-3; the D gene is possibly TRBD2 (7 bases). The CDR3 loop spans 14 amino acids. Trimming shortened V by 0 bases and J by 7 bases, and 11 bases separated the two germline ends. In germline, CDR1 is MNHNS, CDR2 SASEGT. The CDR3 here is CASSEAGGLYTQYF. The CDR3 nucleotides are TGTGCCAGCAGTGAAGCGGGGGGGCTGTATACGCAGTATTTT.

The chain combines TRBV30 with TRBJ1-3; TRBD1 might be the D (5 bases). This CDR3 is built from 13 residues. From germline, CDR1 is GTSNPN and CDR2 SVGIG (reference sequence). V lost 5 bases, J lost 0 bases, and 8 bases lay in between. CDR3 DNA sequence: TGTGCCTGGGACAGAACCTCTGGAAACACCATATATTTT. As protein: CAWDRTSGNTIYF.

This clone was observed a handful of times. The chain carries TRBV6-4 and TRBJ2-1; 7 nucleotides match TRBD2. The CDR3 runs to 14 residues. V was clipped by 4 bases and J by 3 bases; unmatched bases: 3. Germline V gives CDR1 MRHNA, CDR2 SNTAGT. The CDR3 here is CASSALADYNEQFF. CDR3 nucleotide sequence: TGTGCCAGCAGTGCGCTAGCGGACTACAATGAGCAGTTCTTC.

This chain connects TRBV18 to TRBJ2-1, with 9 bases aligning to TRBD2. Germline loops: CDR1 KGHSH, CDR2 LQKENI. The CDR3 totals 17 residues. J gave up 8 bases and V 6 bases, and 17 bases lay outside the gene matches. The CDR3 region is CASSSGRLAGALHEQFF. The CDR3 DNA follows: TGTGCCAGCTCCTCCGGGAGATTAGCGGGAGCTCTCCATGAGCAGTTCTTC.

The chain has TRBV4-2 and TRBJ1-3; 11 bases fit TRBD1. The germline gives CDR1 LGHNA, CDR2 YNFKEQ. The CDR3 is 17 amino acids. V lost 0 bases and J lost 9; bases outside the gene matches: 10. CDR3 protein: CASSQEGTGGAQGTIYF. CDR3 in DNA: TGTGCCAGCAGCCAAGAGGGGACAGGGGGAGCCCAGGGCACCATATATTTT.

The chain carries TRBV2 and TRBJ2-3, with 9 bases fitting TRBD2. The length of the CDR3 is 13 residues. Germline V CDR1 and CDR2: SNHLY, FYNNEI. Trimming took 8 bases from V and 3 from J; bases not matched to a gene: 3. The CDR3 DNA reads TGTGCCAGCGATACTAGCGGGACAGATACGCAGTATTTT. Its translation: CASDTSGTDTQYF.

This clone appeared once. The CDR3 DNA reads TGTGCCAGCAGCGTAGGAATGGCCACTGAAGCTTTCTTT. Its translation is CASSVGMATEAFF. This rearrangement joins TRBV9 to TRBJ1-1; no clear D gene. From germline, CDR1 is SGDLS and CDR2 YYNGEE. V was cut by 0 bases and J by 4 bases, with 7 bases left in between. The CDR3 sequence is 13 residues long.

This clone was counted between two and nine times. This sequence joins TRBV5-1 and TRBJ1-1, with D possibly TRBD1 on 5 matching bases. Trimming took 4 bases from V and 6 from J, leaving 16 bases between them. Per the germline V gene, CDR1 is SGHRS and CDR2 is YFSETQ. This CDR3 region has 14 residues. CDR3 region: CASSRGVGHAEAFF. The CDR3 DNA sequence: TGCGCCAGCAGCCGTGGGGTAGGACACGCTGAAGCTTTCTTT.

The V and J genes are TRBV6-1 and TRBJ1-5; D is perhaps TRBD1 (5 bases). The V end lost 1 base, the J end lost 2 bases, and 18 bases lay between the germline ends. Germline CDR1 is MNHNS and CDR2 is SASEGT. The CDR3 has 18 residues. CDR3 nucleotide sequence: TGTGCCAGCAGTGAAGACCAGGGATCAAGCCTGGGCAATCAGCCCCAGCATTTT. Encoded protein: CASSEDQGSSLGNQPQHF.

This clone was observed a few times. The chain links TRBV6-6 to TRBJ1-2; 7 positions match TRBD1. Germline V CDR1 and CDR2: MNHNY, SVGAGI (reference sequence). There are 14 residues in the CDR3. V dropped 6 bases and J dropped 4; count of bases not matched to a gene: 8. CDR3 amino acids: CASRRQGTGYGYTF. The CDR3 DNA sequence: TGTGCCAGCAGGCGACAGGGCACGGGCTATGGCTACACCTTC.

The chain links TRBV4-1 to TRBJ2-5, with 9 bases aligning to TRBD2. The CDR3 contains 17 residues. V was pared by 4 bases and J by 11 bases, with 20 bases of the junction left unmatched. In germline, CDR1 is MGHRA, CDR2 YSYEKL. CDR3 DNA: TGCGCCAGCAGCCCGCTATCCCCTCTAGCGGGGAGTTTCGCGCAGTACTTC. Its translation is CASSPLSPLAGSFAQYF.